Presented here are 2 T cell receptor beta chains from one specimen sequenced in a study of OX40 agonist ivuxolimab in advanced cancers. Assay: immunoSEQ multiplex PCR; the TCRdb copy retains only in-frame clones and omits some. The data hold 12,000 or so clones, with roughly 89% observed a single time. The specimen was CD4+ or CD8+ T cells sorted from blood, collected in a trial of the OX40 agonist ivuxolimab. The receptors here all came from an adult with an advanced solid tumor such as melanoma, head and neck, liver or kidney cancer.

This sequence joins TRBV13 and TRBJ2-2, with 9 bases that match TRBD2. Per germline, CDR1 PRHDT and CDR2 FYEKMQ (reference sequence). The CDR3 is made up of 15 amino acids. Trimming cost V 5 bases and J 6 bases; bases outside gene matches: 7. The CDR3 is CASSPGTSISGELFF. For the CDR3, the DNA is TGTGCCAGCAGCCCCGGGACTAGCATATCCGGGGAGCTGTTTTTT.

This clone occurred once. The gene calls are TRBV7-9 and TRBJ2-1, with 7 bases identical to TRBD1. Germline lookup yields CDR1 SEHNR and CDR2 FQNEAQ (reference sequence). The J segment lost 7 bases and the V segment lost 6 bases, leaving 6 bases of the junction unmatched. CDR3 length: 13 amino acids. DNA of the CDR3: TGTGCCAGCAGGACAGGGCTGAAGAATGAGCAGTTCTTC. Amino acid sequence: CASRTGLKNEQFF.